Shown below are 20 T cell receptor beta chains from a single sample sequenced in a study of beta chain features in type 1 diabetes. These receptors have no identified antigens. Whole-study findings and limits: In all four CD4+ subsets, TCRB CDR3 length was significantly, moderately reduced in type 1 diabetes.

The sequenced template was cDNA made from the entire isolated RNA. Measured with immunoSEQ multiplex PCR; TCRdb has only the in-frame clones, and not every one. Of 300,000 or so clones listed, roughly 13% are singletons. The sequencing sample was made of naive CD4+ T cells from blood. The receptors come from a young man with type 1 diabetes.

The chain is built from TRBV4-3 and TRBJ2-7; the D gene is possibly TRBD2 (5 bases). The CDR3 is 16 amino acids. Germline V CDR1 and CDR2: LGHNA, YSLEER. V was cut by 0 bases and J by 4 bases, with 16 bases left in between. Here the CDR3 DNA reads TGCGCCAGCAGCCAAGATCCCCAGCGGTCTAGGTACGAGCAGTACTTC. It translates to CASSQDPQRSRYEQYF.

V gene TRBV18 combines with J gene TRBJ2-1; possibly TRBD2 for D (5 bases). Trimming took off 2 bases at V and 2 bases at J, with 7 bases between the two ends. In germline, CDR1 is KGHSH, CDR2 LQKENI. This CDR3 is built from 14 residues. The CDR3 here is CASSPSTTYNEQFF. In nucleotides, the CDR3 is TGTGCCAGCTCACCATCGACTACCTACAATGAGCAGTTCTTC. Full variable domain (remainder filled in from reference TRBV18 and TRBJ2-1): NAGVMQNPRHLVRRRGQEARLRCSPMKGHSHVYWYRQLPEEGLKFMVYLQKENIIDESGMPKERFSAEFPKEGPSILRIQQVVRGDSAAYFCASSPSTTYNEQFFGPGTRLTVL.

The CDR3: CASSSYRGPYEQYF. The DNA of the CDR3 is TGTGCCAGCAGCTCCTACAGGGGGCCCTACGAGCAGTACTTC. This rearrangement joins TRBV11-2 to TRBJ2-7; the match to TRBD1 covers 9 bases. This CDR3 has 14 residues. V shed 4 bases, J shed 2 bases, and the junction held 3 bases outside the gene matches. Germline V gene lookup returns CDR1 SGHAT and CDR2 FQNNGV. The full variable domain, completed using reference TRBV11-2 and TRBJ2-7, is EAGVAQSPRYKIIEKRQSVAFWCNPISGHATLYWYQQILGQGPKLLIQFQNNGVVDDSQLPKDRFSAERLKGVDSTLKIQPAKLEDSAVYLCASSSYRGPYEQYFGPGTRLTVT.

The chain joins TRBV5-6 to TRBJ1-3, with 10 bases lining up with TRBD1. V lost 3 bases and J lost 9; bases outside the gene matches: 6. There are 14 residues in the CDR3. Germline CDR1 reads SGHDT; CDR2 reads YYEEEE. For the CDR3, the DNA is TGTGCCAGCAGCTCACCGGGACAGGGGCGCACCATATATTTT. It specifies CASSSPGQGRTIYF.

The rearrangement joins TRBV21-1 to TRBJ1-1. TRBV21-1 is recorded as a pseudogene. The CDR3 extends over 15 amino acids. The CDR3 loop is CASSKVDGVNTEAFF. The CDR3 DNA reads TGTGCCAGCAGCAAAGTGGACGGGGTGAACACTGAAGCTTTCTTT.

The table lists this clone with a few counts. The chain links TRBV11-1 to TRBJ1-5; TRBD1 is a possible D gene (5 bases). CDR3 length: 13 amino acids. The germline V gene encodes CDR1 SGHAT and CDR2 FQDESV (reference sequence). Trimming left V 5 bases short and J 6 bases short, with 11 bases between. The CDR3, as DNA: TGTGCCAGCAGCCTATCGGGGGGTCAGCCCCAGCATTTT. Translating gives CASSLSGGQPQHF.

The genes are TRBV9 and TRBJ2-1; 9 bases are a match to TRBD1. Germline CDR1 is SGDLS and CDR2 is YYNGEE. This CDR3 has 15 amino acids. Trimming removed 0 bases from V and 9 bases from J; junction bases left unmatched: 7. The CDR3 DNA reads as TGTGCCAGCAGCGTAGTGGGACAGGGATTTTCTGAGCAGTTCTTC. Translation gives CASSVVGQGFSEQFF.

J is TRBJ2-7 and V is TRBV18; possible D gene TRBD1, 5 bases. The germline V gene encodes CDR1 KGHSH and CDR2 LQKENI. This CDR3 contains 13 residues. The V gene lost 5 bases and the J gene lost 3 bases, with 11 bases spanning the gap. The DNA of the CDR3 is TGTGCCAGCTCAGCCTCAGGGCGCTACGAGCAGTACTTC. Translation: CASSASGRYEQYF.

A few counts support this clone. The V call is TRBV25-1, the J call TRBJ2-3, with 13 bases fitting TRBD2. With 8 bases clipped from V and 6 bases from J, the junction kept 5 bases outside the gene matches. The CDR3 is 14 amino acids. Germline V gives CDR1 MGHDK, CDR2 SYGVNS. DNA for the CDR3: TGTGCCAGCGGACTAGCGGGAGAAATGGATACGCAGTATTTT. Translation gives CASGLAGEMDTQYF.

The DNA for the CDR3 is TGTGCCAGCAGTGAAGGCGGGAGGCCGGGGGAGACCCAGTACTTC. Its protein is CASSEGGRPGETQYF. The chain recombines TRBV6-4 with TRBJ2-5, with 8 bases fitting TRBD2. The germline V gene encodes CDR1 MRHNA and CDR2 SNTAGT. J gave up 5 bases and V 3 bases, and 8 bases lay outside the gene matches. The CDR3 is 15 residues long.

Concerning this clone: The sample contains more than one DNA sequence encoding this CDR3. The chain recombines TRBV7-2 with TRBJ2-7; 8 bases line up with TRBD2. Germline CDR1 is SGHTA and CDR2 is FQGNSA. Losses at the gene ends were 4 bases for V and 4 bases for J; bases not matched to a gene: 6. This CDR3 region has 14 residues. The DNA for the CDR3 is TGTGCCAGCAGCTCAGGACTAGCTGGGTACGAGCAGTACTTC. Translating gives CASSSGLAGYEQYF. Supplemented by reference TRBV7-2 and TRBJ2-7, the full variable domain reads GAGVSQSPSNKVTEKGKDVELRCDPISGHTALYWYRQSLGQGLEFLIYFQGNSAPDKSGLPSDRFSAERTGGSVSTLTIQRTQQEDSAVYLCASSSGLAGYEQYFGPGTRLTVT.

This clone turned up a few times. J is TRBJ2-1 and V is TRBV10-3; TRBD2 matches 10 bases. With 8 bases clipped from V and 10 bases from J, the junction kept 11 bases outside the gene matches. The CDR3 is 14 residues long. CDR1 ENHRY and CDR2 SYGVKD come from the germline V gene. CDR3 sequence (DNA): TGTGCCATCGTAGACCGGCTAGCGGGAGTCGAGCAGTTCTTC. The encoded protein is CAIVDRLAGVEQFF.

This chain links TRBV5-1 with TRBJ2-5, with 10 nucleotides matching TRBD2. The V gene end was trimmed by 5 bases and the J gene end by 5 bases; junction bases not matched to a gene: 6. Germline CDR1 and CDR2: SGHRS and YFSETQ. This CDR3 region has 14 residues. CDR3 sequence: CASSLAGGSETQYF. The CDR3 nucleotides are TGCGCCAGCAGTTTAGCGGGAGGCTCGGAGACCCAGTACTTC. Full variable domain (missing parts from reference TRBV5-1 and TRBJ2-5): KAGVTQTPRYLIKTRGQQVTLSCSPISGHRSVSWYQQTPGQGLQFLFEYFSETQRNKGNFPGRFSGRQFSNSRSEMNVSTLELGDSALYLCASSLAGGSETQYFGPGTRLLVL.

The chain links TRBV29-1 to TRBJ2-7, with 7 positions matching TRBD1. The CDR3 totals 12 residues. CDR1 and CDR2 from the germline V gene are SQVTM and ANQGSEA. V shed 2 bases and J 3 bases; nucleotides not matched to a gene: 1. The DNA of the CDR3 is TGCAGCGTTGAAAGACAGGGCTACGAGCAGTACTTC. Translated: CSVERQGYEQYF.

This clone was seen only a few times. The chain couples TRBV7-3 to TRBJ2-1; 7 nucleotides line up with TRBD1. Germline CDR1 and CDR2: SGHTA and FQGTGA. The CDR3 totals 13 residues. Losses at the gene ends were 5 bases for V and 9 bases for J; bases not matched to a gene: 7. The CDR3 region is CASSRRQGTEQFF. The DNA for the CDR3 is TGTGCCAGCAGCCGGCGACAGGGTACTGAGCAGTTCTTC.

The chain employs TRBV27 and TRBJ2-4; 13 bases agree with TRBD2. Germline CDR1 is MNHEY and CDR2 is SMNVEV (reference sequence). The CDR3 is 16 residues long. Trimming removed 3 bases from V and 3 bases from J; junction bases left unmatched: 2. The CDR3: CASSFGTSGNKNIQYF. The CDR3 DNA reads as TGTGCCAGCAGTTTTGGGACTAGCGGGAACAAAAACATTCAGTACTTC.

The chain recombines TRBV7-2 with TRBJ1-1; possibly TRBD1 for D (5 bases). This CDR3 region has 13 residues. V lost 6 bases to trimming and J lost 1 base, with 9 bases between them. Germline CDR1 and CDR2: SGHTA and FQGNSA. For the CDR3, the DNA is TGTGCCAGCAGACGAGGACAGAACACTGAAGCTTTCTTT. This translates into CASRRGQNTEAFF.

This clone was found a few times. This chain connects TRBV6-5 to TRBJ1-2, with D possibly matching TRBD1 (5 bases). The CDR3 has 15 amino acids. Germline loops: CDR1 MNHEY, CDR2 SVGAGI. Trimming pared 5 bases from V and 6 bases from J, leaving 19 bases between. The CDR3 DNA follows: TGTGCCAGCAGTGCTAGATTACAAGGGGCCGATGGCTACACCTTC. Its protein product is CASSARLQGADGYTF.

This clone was detected a few times. The chain carries TRBV5-1 and TRBJ1-1; TRBD1 might be the D (6 bases). This CDR3 region has 16 residues. CDR1 is SGHRS, CDR2 YFSETQ, per germline. With 2 bases removed from V and 3 bases from J, the gap between germline ends came to 17 bases. The CDR3, as DNA: TGCGCCAGCAGCTTAAGACAGGTGACGGAGGACACTGAAGCTTTCTTT. Translation: CASSLRQVTEDTEAFF.

The chain couples TRBV23-1 to TRBJ1-2; no clear D. TRBV23-1 is classed as an ORF, of uncertain function. V was cut by 5 bases and J by 3 bases, with 16 bases left in between. The CDR3 length is 15 residues. The CDR3: CASSEGPFSDYGYTF. The CDR3, as DNA: TGCGCCAGCAGTGAGGGCCCCTTTTCGGACTATGGCTACACCTTC.